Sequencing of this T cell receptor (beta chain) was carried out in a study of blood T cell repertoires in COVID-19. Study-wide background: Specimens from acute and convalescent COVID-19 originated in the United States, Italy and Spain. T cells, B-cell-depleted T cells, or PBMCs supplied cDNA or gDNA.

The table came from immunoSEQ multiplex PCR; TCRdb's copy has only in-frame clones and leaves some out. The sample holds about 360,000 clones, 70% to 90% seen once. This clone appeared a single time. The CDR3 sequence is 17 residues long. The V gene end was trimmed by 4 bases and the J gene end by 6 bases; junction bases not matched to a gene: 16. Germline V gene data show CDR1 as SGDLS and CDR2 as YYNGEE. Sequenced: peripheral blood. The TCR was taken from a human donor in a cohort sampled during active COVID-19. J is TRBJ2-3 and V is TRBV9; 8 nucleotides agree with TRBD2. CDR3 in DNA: TGTGCCAGCAGCCAGGCAGCCTGGCGGGGGGAGGCGGATACGCAGTATTTT. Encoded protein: CASSQAAWRGEADTQYF.